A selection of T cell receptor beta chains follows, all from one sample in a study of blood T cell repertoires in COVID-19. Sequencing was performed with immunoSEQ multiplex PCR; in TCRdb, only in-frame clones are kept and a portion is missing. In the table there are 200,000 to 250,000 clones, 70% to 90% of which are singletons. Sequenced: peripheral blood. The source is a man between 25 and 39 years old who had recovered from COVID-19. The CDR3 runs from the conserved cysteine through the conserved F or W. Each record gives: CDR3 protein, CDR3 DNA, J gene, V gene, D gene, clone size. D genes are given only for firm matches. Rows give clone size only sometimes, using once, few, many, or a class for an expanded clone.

cdr3_aa: CASSYWGAEAFF
cdr3_nt: TGTGCCAGCAGTTACTGGGGAGCTGAAGCTTTCTTT
j_call: TRBJ1-1
v_call: TRBV6-5
d_call: NA
clone_size: few

cdr3_aa: CASKTGATGELFF
cdr3_nt: TGCGCCAGCAAAACAGGGGCCACCGGGGAGCTGTTTTTT
j_call: TRBJ2-2
v_call: TRBV5-1
d_call: TRBD1
clone_size: NA

cdr3_aa: CASSVVALGASGGTGELFF
cdr3_nt: TGTGCCAGCAGCGTAGTAGCCTTGGGGGCTAGCGGGGGGACCGGGGAGCTGTTTTTT
j_call: TRBJ2-2
v_call: TRBV9
d_call: TRBD2
clone_size: NA

cdr3_aa: CASSSQTLGTGRYEQYF
cdr3_nt: TGCGCCAGCAGCTCCCAAACCCTTGGGACAGGGAGGTACGAGCAGTACTTC
j_call: TRBJ2-7
v_call: TRBV5-1
d_call: TRBD1
clone_size: NA

cdr3_aa: CASSSLDRALSNYGYTF
cdr3_nt: TGTGCCAGCAGTTCCCTAGACAGGGCTCTTTCTAACTATGGCTACACCTTC
j_call: TRBJ1-2
v_call: TRBV27
d_call: TRBD1
clone_size: NA

cdr3_aa: CASNLAGSSYNEQFF
cdr3_nt: TGCGCCAGCAACTTAGCGGGGAGCTCCTACAATGAGCAGTTCTTC
j_call: TRBJ2-1
v_call: TRBV5-1
d_call: TRBD2
clone_size: NA

cdr3_aa: CASTKGGTGGQSNQPQHF
cdr3_nt: TGTGCCAGTACCAAGGGAGGGACAGGGGGCCAAAGCAATCAGCCCCAGCATTTT
j_call: TRBJ1-5
v_call: TRBV19
d_call: TRBD1
clone_size: NA

cdr3_aa: CASSPLKGVDGIQYF
cdr3_nt: TGTGCCAGCAGTCCCCTGAAGGGGGTGGACGGCATTCAGTACTTC
j_call: TRBJ2-4
v_call: TRBV27
d_call: NA
clone_size: few

cdr3_aa: CASSLASGGGQPQHF
cdr3_nt: TGTGCCAGCAGCTTAGCCTCAGGGGGCGGTCAGCCCCAGCATTTT
j_call: TRBJ1-5
v_call: TRBV7-2
d_call: TRBD1
clone_size: NA

cdr3_aa: CASSLRGGETQYF
cdr3_nt: TGTGCCAGCAGCTTAAGAGGGGGAGAGACCCAGTACTTC
j_call: TRBJ2-5
v_call: TRBV11-3
d_call: NA
clone_size: once

cdr3_aa: CASSPITGTGDSYEQYF
cdr3_nt: TGTGCCAGCAGCCCAATCACCGGGACAGGAGACTCCTACGAGCAGTACTTC
j_call: TRBJ2-7
v_call: TRBV5-4
d_call: TRBD1
clone_size: NA

cdr3_aa: CASSSWTGDEQFF
cdr3_nt: TGTGCCAGCAGCTCCTGGACAGGGGATGAGCAGTTCTTC
j_call: TRBJ2-1
v_call: TRBV11-3
d_call: TRBD1
clone_size: NA

cdr3_aa: CASSQGGQGVQPQHF
cdr3_nt: TGTGCCAGCAGCCAAGGGGGACAGGGGGTTCAGCCCCAGCATTTT
j_call: TRBJ1-5
v_call: TRBV7-9
d_call: TRBD1
clone_size: NA

cdr3_aa: CSGLDSYEQYF
cdr3_nt: TGCAGCGGTCTGGACAGTTACGAGCAGTACTTC
j_call: TRBJ2-7
v_call: TRBV29-1
d_call: NA
clone_size: NA

cdr3_aa: CASSDGGEYEQYF
cdr3_nt: TGTGCCAGCAGTGACGGGGGAGAGTACGAGCAGTACTTC
j_call: TRBJ2-7
v_call: TRBV5-8
d_call: NA
clone_size: NA

cdr3_aa: CASSDQEAYGYTF
cdr3_nt: TGTGCCAGCAGCGACCAGGAAGCTTATGGCTACACCTTC
j_call: TRBJ1-2
v_call: TRBV11-2
d_call: NA
clone_size: NA

cdr3_aa: CASSPEQGATNEKLFF
cdr3_nt: TGTGCCAGCAGCCCCGAACAGGGGGCTACTAATGAAAAACTGTTTTTT
j_call: TRBJ1-4
v_call: TRBV7-2
d_call: TRBD1
clone_size: once

cdr3_aa: CASSVTGTTGELFF
cdr3_nt: TGCGCCAGCAGCGTCACAGGGACCACCGGGGAGCTGTTTTTT
j_call: TRBJ2-2
v_call: TRBV5-1
d_call: NA
clone_size: NA

cdr3_aa: CASSVGQVGAYEQYF
cdr3_nt: TGTGCCAGCAGCGTAGGACAGGTAGGGGCCTACGAGCAGTACTTC
j_call: TRBJ2-7
v_call: TRBV9
d_call: NA
clone_size: NA

cdr3_aa: CASSQPLAGGPVEQFF
cdr3_nt: TGTGCCAGCAGCCAACCCCTGGCGGGGGGGCCCGTTGAGCAGTTCTTC
j_call: TRBJ2-1
v_call: TRBV7-9
d_call: TRBD2
clone_size: few

cdr3_aa: CASSIWGPGTGAGYNEQFF
cdr3_nt: TGTGCCAGTAGTATATGGGGTCCCGGGACAGGGGCTGGGTACAATGAGCAGTTCTTC
j_call: TRBJ2-1
v_call: TRBV19
d_call: TRBD1
clone_size: NA

cdr3_aa: CASSQAYRGAPGNSPLHF
cdr3_nt: TGTGCCAGCAGCCAAGCCTACCGGGGGGCGCCCGGGAATTCACCCCTCCACTTT
j_call: TRBJ1-6
v_call: TRBV14
d_call: NA
clone_size: NA

cdr3_aa: CASSLDRGVDTQYF
cdr3_nt: TGTGCCAGCAGCTTAGACAGGGGGGTAGATACGCAGTATTTT
j_call: TRBJ2-3
v_call: TRBV11-2
d_call: NA
clone_size: few

cdr3_aa: CASSFSGGRTDTQYF
cdr3_nt: TGTGCCAGCAGCTTTAGCGGGGGGAGGACAGATACGCAGTATTTT
j_call: TRBJ2-3
v_call: TRBV11-3
d_call: TRBD2
clone_size: NA

cdr3_aa: CATSPGQGLSGNTIYF
cdr3_nt: TGTGCCACCTCACCGGGACAGGGCCTCTCTGGAAACACCATATATTTT
j_call: TRBJ1-3
v_call: TRBV19
d_call: TRBD1
clone_size: NA

cdr3_aa: CSVVRRPGQGLYYGYTF
cdr3_nt: TGCAGCGTTGTGCGCAGACCGGGACAGGGGTTGTACTATGGCTACACCTTC
j_call: TRBJ1-2
v_call: TRBV29-1
d_call: TRBD1
clone_size: once

cdr3_aa: CASSQEGTGDYGYTF
cdr3_nt: TGTGCCAGCAGCCAAGAGGGGACAGGGGACTATGGCTACACCTTC
j_call: TRBJ1-2
v_call: TRBV3-1/TRBV3-2
d_call: TRBD1
clone_size: once

cdr3_aa: CASSSNRVDGYTF
cdr3_nt: TGTGCCAGCAGCTCAAACAGGGTTGATGGCTACACCTTC
j_call: TRBJ1-2
v_call: TRBV7-9
d_call: NA
clone_size: NA

cdr3_aa: CASSQPGQGIAEAFF
cdr3_nt: TGTGCCAGCAGCCAACCGGGACAGGGAATCGCTGAAGCTTTCTTT
j_call: TRBJ1-1
v_call: TRBV3-1/TRBV3-2
d_call: TRBD1
clone_size: NA

cdr3_aa: CASRSGIQETQYF
cdr3_nt: TGTGCCAGCAGATCGGGGATACAAGAGACCCAGTACTTC
j_call: TRBJ2-5
v_call: TRBV6-5
d_call: NA
clone_size: NA

cdr3_aa: CASSPIPLASSNQPQHF
cdr3_nt: TGTGCCAGCTCACCGATTCCCTTAGCGTCCAGCAATCAGCCCCAGCATTTT
j_call: TRBJ1-5
v_call: TRBV18
d_call: NA
clone_size: once

cdr3_aa: CASSLTTSGGPLETYEQYF
cdr3_nt: TGCGCCAGCAGCTTGACGACTAGCGGGGGGCCATTAGAAACCTACGAGCAGTACTTC
j_call: TRBJ2-7
v_call: TRBV5-1
d_call: TRBD2
clone_size: NA

cdr3_aa: CATSSLTDLNGYTF
cdr3_nt: TGTGCCACCAGCTCCCTGACTGACCTAAACGGCTACACCTTC
j_call: TRBJ1-2
v_call: TRBV15
d_call: NA
clone_size: once

cdr3_aa: CASSFSGTGMAYNSPLHF
cdr3_nt: TGTGCCAGCAGTTTCTCCGGGACAGGGATGGCCTATAATTCACCCCTCCACTTT
j_call: TRBJ1-6
v_call: TRBV27
d_call: TRBD1
clone_size: NA

cdr3_aa: CASTRGSTSYEQYF
cdr3_nt: TGTGCCAGCACCCGCGGTTCTACCTCCTACGAGCAGTACTTC
j_call: TRBJ2-7
v_call: TRBV9
d_call: NA
clone_size: NA

cdr3_aa: CASSLAGTMNTEAFF
cdr3_nt: TGTGCCAGCAGCTTAGCCGGGACAATGAACACTGAAGCTTTCTTT
j_call: TRBJ1-1
v_call: TRBV7-9
d_call: NA
clone_size: NA

cdr3_aa: CASTTGDSSTDTQYF
cdr3_nt: TGTGCCAGCACCACGGGGGACTCTAGCACAGATACGCAGTATTTT
j_call: TRBJ2-3
v_call: TRBV6-5
d_call: NA
clone_size: NA

cdr3_aa: CASSYGLPGLKFAQYF
cdr3_nt: TGTGCCAGCAGTTACGGTCTCCCGGGACTCAAATTCGCCCAGTACTTC
j_call: TRBJ2-5
v_call: TRBV6-5
d_call: NA
clone_size: NA

cdr3_aa: CASSVGQGGEKLFF
cdr3_nt: TGTGCCAGCAGCGTAGGACAGGGAGGCGAAAAACTGTTTTTT
j_call: TRBJ1-4
v_call: TRBV9
d_call: TRBD1
clone_size: NA

cdr3_aa: CASSAPVPSGGRFNNEQFF
cdr3_nt: TGTGCCAGCAGCGCACCAGTACCCTCCGGAGGAAGGTTCAACAATGAGCAGTTCTTC
j_call: TRBJ2-1
v_call: TRBV9
d_call: NA
clone_size: once

cdr3_aa: CATSKNRGNNYGYTF
cdr3_nt: TGTGCCACCAGCAAAAACAGGGGGAATAATTATGGCTACACCTTC
j_call: TRBJ1-2
v_call: TRBV15
d_call: TRBD1
clone_size: NA

cdr3_aa: CASSLGRGPINQPQHF
cdr3_nt: TGTGCCAGCAGCTTAGGAAGGGGCCCAATCAATCAGCCCCAGCATTTT
j_call: TRBJ1-5
v_call: TRBV11-2
d_call: NA
clone_size: NA

cdr3_aa: CASRPYGTANTEAFF
cdr3_nt: TGTGCCAGCAGGCCATACGGGACAGCAAACACTGAAGCTTTCTTT
j_call: TRBJ1-1
v_call: TRBV6-5
d_call: TRBD1
clone_size: NA

cdr3_aa: CASSQDHGIWGLPTDTQYF
cdr3_nt: TGTGCCAGCAGCCAAGATCATGGGATCTGGGGACTTCCCACAGATACGCAGTATTTT
j_call: TRBJ2-3
v_call: TRBV4-2
d_call: NA
clone_size: NA

cdr3_aa: CASSVGWPNYGYTF
cdr3_nt: TGTGCCAGCAGCGTAGGCTGGCCTAACTATGGCTACACCTTC
j_call: TRBJ1-2
v_call: TRBV9
d_call: NA
clone_size: NA

cdr3_aa: CATKQGGGNTIYF
cdr3_nt: TGTGCCACCAAACAGGGCGGCGGAAACACCATATATTTT
j_call: TRBJ1-3
v_call: TRBV15
d_call: NA
clone_size: NA

cdr3_aa: CASSVSPPGTSTDTQYF
cdr3_nt: TGTGCCAGCAGCGTCAGTCCCCCGGGGACTAGCACAGATACGCAGTATTTT
j_call: TRBJ2-3
v_call: TRBV9
d_call: NA
clone_size: NA

cdr3_aa: CASSTGTSGNTIYF
cdr3_nt: TGTGCCAGCTCCACAGGGACCTCTGGAAACACCATATATTTT
j_call: TRBJ1-3
v_call: TRBV18
d_call: NA
clone_size: NA

cdr3_aa: CASSTGSEVYGYTF
cdr3_nt: TGTGCCAGCAGCACCGGGTCGGAGGTCTATGGCTACACCTTC
j_call: TRBJ1-2
v_call: TRBV6-5
d_call: NA
clone_size: NA

cdr3_aa: CASRDSGGAADTQYF
cdr3_nt: TGTGCCAGCAGGGATAGCGGGGGGGCCGCAGATACGCAGTATTTT
j_call: TRBJ2-3
v_call: TRBV6-5
d_call: TRBD2
clone_size: NA

cdr3_aa: CASSPGAGNEQYF
cdr3_nt: TGTGCCAGCTCACCGGGCGCGGGGAACGAGCAGTACTTC
j_call: TRBJ2-7
v_call: TRBV18
d_call: NA
clone_size: NA

cdr3_aa: CASSESGGIYEKLFF
cdr3_nt: TGCGCCAGCAGTGAGTCGGGGGGGATCTATGAAAAACTGTTTTTT
j_call: TRBJ1-4
v_call: TRBV10-2
d_call: NA
clone_size: NA

cdr3_aa: CASSYSTGPKSQPQHF
cdr3_nt: TGTGCCAGCAGTTACTCGACAGGGCCAAAATCTCAGCCCCAGCATTTT
j_call: TRBJ1-5
v_call: TRBV6-5
d_call: TRBD1
clone_size: NA

cdr3_aa: CASSEAPFGGTDTQYF
cdr3_nt: TGTGCCAGCAGTGAAGCCCCCTTCGGGGGCACAGATACGCAGTATTTT
j_call: TRBJ2-3
v_call: TRBV6-1
d_call: NA
clone_size: NA

cdr3_aa: CASSLGRAAEPQHF
cdr3_nt: TGTGCCAGCAGCTTAGGCAGGGCGGCCGAGCCCCAGCATTTT
j_call: TRBJ1-5
v_call: TRBV7-2
d_call: NA
clone_size: few

cdr3_aa: CASSLNSRLNTIYF
cdr3_nt: TGCGCCAGCAGCTTAAACAGTCGCTTGAACACCATATATTTT
j_call: TRBJ1-3
v_call: TRBV5-1
d_call: NA
clone_size: NA